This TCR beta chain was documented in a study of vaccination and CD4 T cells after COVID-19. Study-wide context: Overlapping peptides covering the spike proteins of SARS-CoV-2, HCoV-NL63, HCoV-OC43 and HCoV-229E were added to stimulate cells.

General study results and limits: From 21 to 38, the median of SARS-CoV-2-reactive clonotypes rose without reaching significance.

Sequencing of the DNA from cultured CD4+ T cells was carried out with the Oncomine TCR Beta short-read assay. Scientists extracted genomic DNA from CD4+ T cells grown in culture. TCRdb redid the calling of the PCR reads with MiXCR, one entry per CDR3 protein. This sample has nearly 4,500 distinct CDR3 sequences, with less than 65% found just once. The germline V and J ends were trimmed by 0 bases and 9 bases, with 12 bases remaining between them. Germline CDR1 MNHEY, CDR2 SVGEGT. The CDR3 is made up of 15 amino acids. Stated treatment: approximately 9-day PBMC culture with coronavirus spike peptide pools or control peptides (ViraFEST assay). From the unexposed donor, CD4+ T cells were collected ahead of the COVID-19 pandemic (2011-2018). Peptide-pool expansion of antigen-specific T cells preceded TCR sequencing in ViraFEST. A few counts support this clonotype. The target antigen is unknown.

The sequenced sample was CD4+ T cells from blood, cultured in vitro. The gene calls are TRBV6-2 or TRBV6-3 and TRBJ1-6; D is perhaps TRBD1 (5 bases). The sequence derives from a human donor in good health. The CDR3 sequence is CASSYSGDGGSPLHF. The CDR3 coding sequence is TGTGCCAGCAGTTACTCTGGGGACGGAGGTTCACCCCTCCACTTT.